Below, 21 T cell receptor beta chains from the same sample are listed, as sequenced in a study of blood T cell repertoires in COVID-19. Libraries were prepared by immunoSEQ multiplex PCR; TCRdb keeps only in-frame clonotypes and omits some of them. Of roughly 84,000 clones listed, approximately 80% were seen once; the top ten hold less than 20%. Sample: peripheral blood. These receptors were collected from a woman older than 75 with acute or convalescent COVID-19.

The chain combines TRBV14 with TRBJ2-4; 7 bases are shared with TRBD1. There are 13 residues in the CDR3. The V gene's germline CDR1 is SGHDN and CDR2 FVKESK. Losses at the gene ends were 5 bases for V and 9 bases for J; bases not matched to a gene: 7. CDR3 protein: CASSSTGFTIQYF. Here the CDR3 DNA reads TGTGCCAGCAGCTCGACAGGGTTTACCATTCAGTACTTC.

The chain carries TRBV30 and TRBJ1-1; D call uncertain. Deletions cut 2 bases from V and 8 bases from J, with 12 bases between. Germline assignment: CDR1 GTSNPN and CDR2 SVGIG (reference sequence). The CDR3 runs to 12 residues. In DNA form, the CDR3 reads TGTGCCTGGAGTCCAGGCCTGGTGGAAGCTTTCTTT. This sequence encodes CAWSPGLVEAFF.

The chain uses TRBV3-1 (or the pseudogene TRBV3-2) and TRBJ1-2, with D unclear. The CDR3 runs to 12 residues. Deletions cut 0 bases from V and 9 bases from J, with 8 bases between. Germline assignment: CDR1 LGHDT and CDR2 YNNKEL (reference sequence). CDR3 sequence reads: CASSQDGISYTF. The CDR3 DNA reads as TGTGCCAGCAGCCAAGACGGGATTAGCTACACCTTC.

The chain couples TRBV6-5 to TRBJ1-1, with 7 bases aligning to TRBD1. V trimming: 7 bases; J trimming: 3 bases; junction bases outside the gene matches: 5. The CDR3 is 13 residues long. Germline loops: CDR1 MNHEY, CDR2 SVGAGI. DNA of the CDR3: TGTGCCAGCACACAGGGGTTGGACACTGAAGCTTTCTTT. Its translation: CASTQGLDTEAFF.

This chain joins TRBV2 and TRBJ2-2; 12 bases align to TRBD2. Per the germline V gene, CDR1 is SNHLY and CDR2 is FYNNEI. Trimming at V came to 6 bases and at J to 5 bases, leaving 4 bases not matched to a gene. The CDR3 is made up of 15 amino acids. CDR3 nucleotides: TGTGCCAGCAGCCCCGGACTAGCGGGGACCGGGGAGCTGTTTTTT. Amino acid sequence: CASSPGLAGTGELFF.

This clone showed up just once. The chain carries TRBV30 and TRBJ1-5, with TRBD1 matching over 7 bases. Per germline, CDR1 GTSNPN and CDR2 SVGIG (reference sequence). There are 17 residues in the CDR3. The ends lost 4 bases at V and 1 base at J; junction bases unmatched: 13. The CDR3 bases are TGTGCCTGGATCAGGAAGGGGGCCCTTACGAGCAATCAGCCCCAGCATTTT. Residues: CAWIRKGALTSNQPQHF.

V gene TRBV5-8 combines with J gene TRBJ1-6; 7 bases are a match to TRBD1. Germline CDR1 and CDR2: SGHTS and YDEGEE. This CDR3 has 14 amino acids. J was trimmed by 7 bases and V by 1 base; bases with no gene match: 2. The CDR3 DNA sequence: TGTGCCAGCAGCTTGTTACAGGGGAATTCACCCCTCCACTTT. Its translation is CASSLLQGNSPLHF.

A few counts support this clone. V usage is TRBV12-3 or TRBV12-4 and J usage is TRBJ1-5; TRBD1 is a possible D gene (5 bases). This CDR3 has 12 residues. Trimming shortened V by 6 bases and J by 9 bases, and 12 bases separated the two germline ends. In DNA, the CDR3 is TGTGCCAGCAGATATCAGGGAGGGCCCCAGCATTTT. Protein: CASRYQGGPQHF.

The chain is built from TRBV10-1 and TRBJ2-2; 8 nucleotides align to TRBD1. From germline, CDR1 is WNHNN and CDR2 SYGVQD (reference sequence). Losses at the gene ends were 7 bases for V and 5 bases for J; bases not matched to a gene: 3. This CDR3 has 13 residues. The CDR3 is CASKGDRTGELFF. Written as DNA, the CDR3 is TGCGCCAGCAAGGGGGACAGGACCGGGGAGCTGTTTTTT.

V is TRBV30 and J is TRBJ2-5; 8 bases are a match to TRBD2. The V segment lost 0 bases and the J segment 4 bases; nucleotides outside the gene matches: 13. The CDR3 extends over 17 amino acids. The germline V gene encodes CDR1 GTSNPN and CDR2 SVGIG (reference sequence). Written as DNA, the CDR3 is TGTGCCTGGAGTGTACCCCAGACTAGCGCTGGGAGAGAGACCCAGTACTTC. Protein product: CAWSVPQTSAGRETQYF.

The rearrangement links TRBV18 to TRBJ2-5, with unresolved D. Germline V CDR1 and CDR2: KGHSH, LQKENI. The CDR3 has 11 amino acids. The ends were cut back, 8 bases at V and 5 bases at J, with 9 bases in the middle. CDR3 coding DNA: TGTGCCAGCCCCCGGCGGGAGACCCAGTACTTC. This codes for CASPRRETQYF.

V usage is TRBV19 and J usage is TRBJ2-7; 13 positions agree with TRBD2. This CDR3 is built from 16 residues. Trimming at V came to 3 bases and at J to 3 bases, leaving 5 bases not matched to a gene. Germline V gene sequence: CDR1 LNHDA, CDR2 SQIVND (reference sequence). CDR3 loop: CASSMGLAGRIYEQYF. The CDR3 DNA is TGTGCCAGTAGTATGGGACTAGCGGGGCGAATCTACGAGCAGTACTTC.

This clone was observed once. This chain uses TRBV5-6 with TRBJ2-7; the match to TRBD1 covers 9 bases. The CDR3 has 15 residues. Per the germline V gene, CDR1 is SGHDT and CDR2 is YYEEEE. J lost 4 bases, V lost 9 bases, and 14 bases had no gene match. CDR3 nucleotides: TGTGCCACCGGACTCCCGGGACAGGGTCTTTACGAGCAGTACTTC. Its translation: CATGLPGQGLYEQYF.

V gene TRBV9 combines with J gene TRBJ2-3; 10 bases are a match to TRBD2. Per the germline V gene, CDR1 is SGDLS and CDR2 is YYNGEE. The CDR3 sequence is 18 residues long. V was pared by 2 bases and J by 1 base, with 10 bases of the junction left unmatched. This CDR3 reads CASSVLAGGQSRTDTQYF. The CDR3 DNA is TGTGCCAGCAGCGTTTTAGCGGGGGGCCAATCTCGCACAGATACGCAGTATTTT.

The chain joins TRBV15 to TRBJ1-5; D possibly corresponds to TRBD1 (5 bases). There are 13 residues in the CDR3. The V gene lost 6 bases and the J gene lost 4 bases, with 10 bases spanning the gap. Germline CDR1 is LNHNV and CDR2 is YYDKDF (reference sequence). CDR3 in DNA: TGTGCCACCAGTCCAGGGCGGAATCAGCCCCAGCATTTT. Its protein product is CATSPGRNQPQHF.

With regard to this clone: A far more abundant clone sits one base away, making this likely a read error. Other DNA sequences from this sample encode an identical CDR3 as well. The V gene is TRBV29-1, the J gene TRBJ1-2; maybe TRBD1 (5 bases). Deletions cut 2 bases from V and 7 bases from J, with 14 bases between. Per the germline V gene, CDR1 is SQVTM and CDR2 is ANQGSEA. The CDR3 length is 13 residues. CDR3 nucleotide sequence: TGCAGCGTTGAACCGACTGGGGGAGGTGGCTACACCTTC. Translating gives CSVEPTGGGGYTF.

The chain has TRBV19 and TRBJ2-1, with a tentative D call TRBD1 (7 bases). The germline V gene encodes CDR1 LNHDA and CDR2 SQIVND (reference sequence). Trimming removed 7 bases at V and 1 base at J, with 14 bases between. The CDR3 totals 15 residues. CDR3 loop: CASMEGAGSYNEQFF. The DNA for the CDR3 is TGTGCCAGTATGGAGGGGGCTGGATCCTACAATGAGCAGTTCTTC.

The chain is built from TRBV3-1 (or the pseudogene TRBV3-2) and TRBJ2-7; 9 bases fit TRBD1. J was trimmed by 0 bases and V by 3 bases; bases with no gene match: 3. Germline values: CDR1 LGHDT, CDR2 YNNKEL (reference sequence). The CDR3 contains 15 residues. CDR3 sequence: CASSQDRGFSYEQYF. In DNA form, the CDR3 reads TGTGCCAGCAGCCAGGACAGGGGATTCTCCTACGAGCAGTACTTC.

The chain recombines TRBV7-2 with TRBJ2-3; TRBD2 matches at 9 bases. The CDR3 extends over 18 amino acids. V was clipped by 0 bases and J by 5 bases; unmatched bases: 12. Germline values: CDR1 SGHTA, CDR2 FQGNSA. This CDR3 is CASSLAGTGGGAVDTQYF. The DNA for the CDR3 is TGTGCCAGCAGCTTAGCCGGGACTGGCGGGGGGGCAGTAGATACGCAGTATTTT.

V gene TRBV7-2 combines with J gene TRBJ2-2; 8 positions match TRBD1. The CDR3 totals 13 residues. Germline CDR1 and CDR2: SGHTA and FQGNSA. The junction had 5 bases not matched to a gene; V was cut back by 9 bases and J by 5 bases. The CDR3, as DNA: TGTGCCAGTCGACAGGGGAGGACCGGGGAGCTGTTTTTT. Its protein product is CASRQGRTGELFF.

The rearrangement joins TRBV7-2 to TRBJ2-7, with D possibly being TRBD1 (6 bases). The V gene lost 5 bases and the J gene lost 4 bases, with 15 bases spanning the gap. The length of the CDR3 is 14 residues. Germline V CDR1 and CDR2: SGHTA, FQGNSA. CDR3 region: CASSLVWGLYEQYF. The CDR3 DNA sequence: TGTGCCAGCAGCCTCGTATGGGGGCTGTACGAGCAGTACTTC.